This T cell receptor (beta chain) was retrieved from a study of OX40 agonist ivuxolimab in advanced cancers. Overall study results and limits: Blood T cells, both CD4+ and CD8+, expanded clonally by week 6 at 0.1 to 3.0 mg/kg. Individuals who were partial responders at 0.1-3.0 mg/kg had clonal expansion that ranked among the lowest.

V was trimmed by 2 bases and J by 6 bases, leaving 12 bases between them. Germline V gene data show CDR1 as SGHRS and CDR2 as YFSETQ. The CDR3 has 14 amino acids. Worth noting for this clone: The antigen is not known.

Sequenced by immunoSEQ multiplex PCR; TCRdb stores in-frame clones only, minus some. Of some 64,000 clones listed, roughly 80% are singletons. The genes are TRBV5-1 and TRBJ1-5, with a weak D call TRBD1 (6 bases). The sequenced sample was CD4+ or CD8+ T cells sorted from blood, obtained in a trial of the OX40 agonist ivuxolimab. The source is an adult with an advanced solid tumor such as melanoma, head and neck, liver or kidney cancer. The CDR3 here is CASSFNPGVQPQHF. The CDR3 nucleotides read TGCGCCAGCAGCTTTAATCCAGGGGTTCAGCCCCAGCATTTT.